The entry that follows covers one T cell receptor (beta chain) sequence. The data are from a study of technical replicates of blood from a handful of donors. CDR3 length: 15 amino acids. With V trimmed by 0 bases and J by 1 base, 3 bases remained unmatched. The V gene's germline CDR1 is SGHDT and CDR2 YYEEEE. TCRdb keeps only in-frame clones here, not all; method: immunoSEQ multiplex PCR. Among 45,000 to 55,000 clones, 94% were seen once, and the ten largest hold approximately 0.2%. The receptor's source is a human donor in good health. The gene calls are TRBV5-6 and TRBJ1-1; TRBD1 matches at 7 bases. The specimen sequenced was T cells isolated from PBMCs. The CDR3 bases are TGTGCCAGCAGCTTGGAAGGGGGCCGGAACACTGAAGCTTTCTTT. Amino acids: CASSLEGGRNTEAFF. Full variable domain (remainder filled in from reference TRBV5-6 and TRBJ1-1): DAGVTQSPTHLIKTRGQQVTLRCSPKSGHDTVSWYQQALGQGPQFIFQYYEEEERQRGNFPDRFSGHQFPNYSSELNVNALLLGDSALYLCASSLEGGRNTEAFFGQGTRLTVV.